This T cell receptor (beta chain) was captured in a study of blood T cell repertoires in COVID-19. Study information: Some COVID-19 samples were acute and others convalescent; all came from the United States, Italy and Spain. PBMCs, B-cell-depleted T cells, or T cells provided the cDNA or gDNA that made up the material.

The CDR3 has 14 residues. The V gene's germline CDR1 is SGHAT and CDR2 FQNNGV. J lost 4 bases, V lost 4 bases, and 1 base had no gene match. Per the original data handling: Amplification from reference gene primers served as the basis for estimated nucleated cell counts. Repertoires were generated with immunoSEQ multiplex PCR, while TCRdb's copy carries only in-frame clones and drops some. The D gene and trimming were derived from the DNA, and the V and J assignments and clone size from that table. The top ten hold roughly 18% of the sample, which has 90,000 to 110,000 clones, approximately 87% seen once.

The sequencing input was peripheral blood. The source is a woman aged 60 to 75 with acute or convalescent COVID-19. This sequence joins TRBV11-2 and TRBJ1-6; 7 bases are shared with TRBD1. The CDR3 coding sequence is TGTGCCAGCAGCTCAGGGGGGTATAATTCACCCCTCCACTTT. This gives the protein CASSSGGYNSPLHF.